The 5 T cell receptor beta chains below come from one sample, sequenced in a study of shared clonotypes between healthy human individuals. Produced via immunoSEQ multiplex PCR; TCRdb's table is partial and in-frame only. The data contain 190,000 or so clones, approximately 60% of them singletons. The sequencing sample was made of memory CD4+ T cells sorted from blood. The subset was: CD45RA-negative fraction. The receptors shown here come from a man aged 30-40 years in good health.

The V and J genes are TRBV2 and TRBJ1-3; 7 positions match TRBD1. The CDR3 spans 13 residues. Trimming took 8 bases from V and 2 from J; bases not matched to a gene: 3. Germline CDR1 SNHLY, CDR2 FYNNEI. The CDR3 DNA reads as TGTGCCAGCTCCGGACAGGCTGGAAACACCATATATTTT. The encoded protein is CASSGQAGNTIYF.

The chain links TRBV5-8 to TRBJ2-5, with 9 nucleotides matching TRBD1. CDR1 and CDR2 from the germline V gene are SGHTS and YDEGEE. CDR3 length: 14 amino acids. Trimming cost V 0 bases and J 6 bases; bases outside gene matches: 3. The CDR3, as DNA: TGTGCCAGCAGCTTGGGACAGGGGGTTAAGACCCAGTACTTC. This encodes CASSLGQGVKTQYF.

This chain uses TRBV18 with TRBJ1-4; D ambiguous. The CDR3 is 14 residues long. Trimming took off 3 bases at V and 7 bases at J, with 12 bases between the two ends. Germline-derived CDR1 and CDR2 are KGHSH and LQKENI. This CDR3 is CASSPRRETEKLFF. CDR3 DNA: TGTGCCAGCTCACCTCGGAGGGAGACTGAAAAACTGTTTTTT.

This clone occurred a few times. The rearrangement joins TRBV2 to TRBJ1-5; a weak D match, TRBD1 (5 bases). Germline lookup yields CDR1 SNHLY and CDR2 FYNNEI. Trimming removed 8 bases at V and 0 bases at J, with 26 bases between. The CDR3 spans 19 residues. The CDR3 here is CASRPGFRGAGYSNQPQHF. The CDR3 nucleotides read TGTGCCAGCCGTCCTGGGTTTAGGGGAGCGGGCTATAGCAATCAGCCCCAGCATTTT.

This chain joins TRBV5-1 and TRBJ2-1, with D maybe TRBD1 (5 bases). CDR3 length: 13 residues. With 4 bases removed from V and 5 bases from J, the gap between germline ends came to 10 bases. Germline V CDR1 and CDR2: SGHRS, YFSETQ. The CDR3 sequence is CASSLVGHNEQFF. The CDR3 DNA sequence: TGCGCCAGCAGCCTTGTGGGGCACAATGAGCAGTTCTTC.